Presented here are 15 T cell receptor beta chains from one specimen sequenced in a study of blood T cell repertoires in COVID-19. Repertoires were generated with immunoSEQ multiplex PCR, while TCRdb's copy carries only in-frame clones and drops some. This sample has tens of thousands of clones, with about four fifths found just once. The sequencing sample was made of peripheral blood. The receptors stem from a man aged 45-65 years with COVID-19, enrolled during active disease.

The V gene is TRBV5-1, the J gene TRBJ2-2; 7 bases are shared with TRBD1. In germline, CDR1 is SGHRS, CDR2 YFSETQ. J was trimmed by 8 bases and V by 2 bases; bases with no gene match: 3. This CDR3 spans 13 amino acids. The CDR3 loop reads CASSLNRGGELFF. CDR3 bases: TGCGCCAGCAGCTTAAACAGGGGTGGGGAGCTGTTTTTT. Together with reference TRBV5-1 and TRBJ2-2, the CDR3 gives the full variable domain: KAGVTQTPRYLIKTRGQQVTLSCSPISGHRSVSWYQQTPGQGLQFLFEYFSETQRNKGNFPGRFSGRQFSNSRSEMNVSTLELGDSALYLCASSLNRGGELFFGEGSRLTVL.

The chain uses TRBV7-9 and TRBJ1-3, with a possible D match to TRBD1 (5 bases). Trimming took 7 bases from V and 1 from J, leaving 14 bases between them. There are 15 residues in the CDR3. Per germline, CDR1 SEHNR and CDR2 FQNEAQ (reference sequence). In nucleotides, the CDR3 is TGTGCCAGCATCCAGACGGGGGTGTCTGGAAACACCATATATTTT. Residues: CASIQTGVSGNTIYF.

This clone has a handful of counts. V is TRBV7-9 and J is TRBJ1-3, with 8 bases identical to TRBD1. CDR3 length equals 15 residues. Germline CDR1 and CDR2: SEHNR and FQNEAQ (reference sequence). Losses at the gene ends were 5 bases for V and 2 bases for J; bases not matched to a gene: 5. CDR3 bases: TGTGCCAGCAGCCAGGGGGCAGGAACTGGAAACACCATATATTTT. Its protein product is CASSQGAGTGNTIYF. Variable domain in full (rest from reference TRBV7-9 and TRBJ1-3): DTGVSQNPRHKITKRGQNVTFRCDPISEHNRLYWYRQTLGQGPEFLTYFQNEAQLEKSRLLSDRFSAERPKGSFSTLEIQRTEQGDSAMYLCASSQGAGTGNTIYFGEGSWLTVV.

This chain uses TRBV24-1 with TRBJ2-1, with TRBD1 identical over 7 bases. This CDR3 has 15 amino acids. V dropped 5 bases and J dropped 6; count of bases not matched to a gene: 9. Germline values: CDR1 KGHDR, CDR2 SFDVKD. CDR3: CATSGVGTEANEQFF. DNA for the CDR3: TGTGCCACCAGTGGGGTGGGGACAGAGGCCAATGAGCAGTTCTTC.

J is TRBJ2-7 and V is TRBV2; TRBD2 is a possible D gene (6 bases). The CDR3 has 15 amino acids. Trimming pared 6 bases from V and 2 bases from J, leaving 17 bases between. The germline gives CDR1 SNHLY, CDR2 FYNNEI. The CDR3 loop is CASSLRGLTTYEQYF. The CDR3 nucleotides read TGTGCCAGCAGCCTGAGGGGACTGACCACCTACGAGCAGTACTTC.

This chain connects TRBV6-5 to TRBJ1-2, with 8 bases matching TRBD1. The germline CDR1 and CDR2 sequences are MNHEY and SVGAGI. Trimming cost V 6 bases and J 4 bases; bases outside gene matches: 10. The CDR3 runs to 15 residues. DNA of the CDR3: TGTGCCAGCAGATCCGGACAGGGAAAGTCCTATGGCTACACCTTC. Its protein product is CASRSGQGKSYGYTF.

The chain has TRBV7-2 and TRBJ2-7; 7 nucleotides align to TRBD2. This CDR3 has 15 residues. Per germline, CDR1 SGHTA and CDR2 FQGNSA. Trimming removed 1 base from V and 3 bases from J; junction bases left unmatched: 6. The CDR3 coding sequence is TGTGCCAGCAGCTTAGGGGAGGGATCGGGCTACGAGCAGTACTTC. Translating gives CASSLGEGSGYEQYF.

The chain recombines TRBV29-1 with TRBJ2-7; 9 bases line up with TRBD1. In germline, CDR1 is SQVTM, CDR2 ANQGSEA. Unmatched junction bases numbered 5, after V lost 4 bases and J lost 4 bases. CDR3 length: 13 residues. The CDR3 region has the DNA TGCAGCGTTGTGGGACAGGGCGGGTACGAGCAGTACTTC. The encoded protein is CSVVGQGGYEQYF.

The chain is built from TRBV27 and TRBJ1-2; 9 bases are a match to TRBD1. Unmatched junction bases numbered 9, after V lost 10 bases and J lost 6 bases. Germline V gene data show CDR1 as MNHEY and CDR2 as SMNVEV (reference sequence). This CDR3 contains 13 residues. In nucleotides, the CDR3 is TGTGCCACCTCGGACAGGGGAATTGATGGCTACACCTTC. As protein: CATSDRGIDGYTF.

The CDR3 loop is CASSYRDRVNTEAFF. The CDR3 bases are TGTGCCAGCAGTTACCGGGACAGGGTTAACACTGAAGCTTTCTTT. This chain links TRBV6-5 with TRBJ1-1; 9 bases align to TRBD1. V dropped 2 bases and J dropped 2; count of bases not matched to a gene: 3. There are 15 residues in the CDR3. The germline gives CDR1 MNHEY, CDR2 SVGAGI.

The chain is built from TRBV6-5 and TRBJ1-2, with 8 positions matching TRBD1. Unmatched junction bases numbered 2, after V lost 5 bases and J lost 0 bases. This CDR3 contains 14 residues. The germline gives CDR1 MNHEY, CDR2 SVGAGI. The CDR3 region has the DNA TGTGCCAGCAGTACAGGGGGAGCTAACTATGGCTACACCTTC. This codes for CASSTGGANYGYTF.

This clone was counted only a few times. CDR3 residues: CASRPGQGYEQYF. The CDR3 coding sequence is TGTGCCAGCAGGCCGGGACAGGGCTACGAGCAGTACTTC. The chain couples TRBV2 to TRBJ2-7, with 9 bases that match TRBD1. V shed 6 bases, J shed 3 bases, and the junction held 3 bases outside the gene matches. The CDR3 is made up of 13 amino acids. CDR1 is SNHLY and CDR2 is FYNNEI in the germline V gene.

Regarding this clone: Other nucleotide sequences from this sample produce the same CDR3. The CDR3 DNA reads TGTGCCAGCAGTTTAGGGGTCGGGGGTAATTCACCCCTCCACTTT. Its protein product is CASSLGVGGNSPLHF. This rearrangement joins TRBV27 to TRBJ1-6; possibly TRBD1 for D (5 bases). The CDR3 extends over 15 amino acids. Germline V gene data show CDR1 as MNHEY and CDR2 as SMNVEV (reference sequence). V lost 2 bases, J lost 6 bases, and 11 bases lay in between.

CDR3 sequence: CASSMGQGGDEQFF. For the CDR3, the DNA is TGTGCCAGCAGCATGGGACAAGGAGGCGATGAGCAGTTCTTC. V usage is TRBV7-9 and J usage is TRBJ2-1; possible D gene TRBD1, 6 bases. This CDR3 comprises 14 residues. The germline V gene encodes CDR1 SEHNR and CDR2 FQNEAQ (reference sequence). V shed 5 bases and J shed 8 bases, with 16 bases lying between them.

This chain links TRBV29-1 with TRBJ1-4, with D possibly TRBD1 on 5 matching bases. The CDR3 spans 14 residues. CDR1 is SQVTM and CDR2 is ANQGSEA in the germline V gene. V lost 3 bases and J 7 bases, leaving 15 bases between the germline ends. CDR3 protein: CSVDGNLGGEKLFF. The CDR3 DNA reads as TGCAGCGTTGACGGTAACTTGGGGGGTGAAAAACTGTTTTTT.